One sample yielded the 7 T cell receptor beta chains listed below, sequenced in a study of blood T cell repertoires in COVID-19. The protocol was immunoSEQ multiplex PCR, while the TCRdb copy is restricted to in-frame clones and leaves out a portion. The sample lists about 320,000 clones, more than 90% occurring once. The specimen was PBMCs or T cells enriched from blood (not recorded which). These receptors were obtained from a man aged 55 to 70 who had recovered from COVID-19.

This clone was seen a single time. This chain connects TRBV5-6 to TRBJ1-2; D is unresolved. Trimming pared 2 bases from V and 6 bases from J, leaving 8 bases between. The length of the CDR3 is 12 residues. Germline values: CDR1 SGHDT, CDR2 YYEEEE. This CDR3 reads CASSFATNGYTF. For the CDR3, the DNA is TGTGCCAGCAGCTTCGCCACTAATGGCTACACCTTC.

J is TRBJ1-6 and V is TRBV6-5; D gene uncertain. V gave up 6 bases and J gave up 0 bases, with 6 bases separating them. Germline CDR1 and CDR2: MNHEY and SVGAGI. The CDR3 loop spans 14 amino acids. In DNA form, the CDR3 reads TGTGCCAGCAGAGACACCTCCTATAATTCACCCCTCCACTTT. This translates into CASRDTSYNSPLHF.

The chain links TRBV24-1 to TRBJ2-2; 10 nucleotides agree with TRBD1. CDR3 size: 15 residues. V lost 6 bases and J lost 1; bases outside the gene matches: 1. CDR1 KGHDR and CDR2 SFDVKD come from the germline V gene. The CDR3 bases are TGTGCCACCAGTCGGACAGGGGGGAACACCGGGGAGCTGTTTTTT. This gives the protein CATSRTGGNTGELFF.

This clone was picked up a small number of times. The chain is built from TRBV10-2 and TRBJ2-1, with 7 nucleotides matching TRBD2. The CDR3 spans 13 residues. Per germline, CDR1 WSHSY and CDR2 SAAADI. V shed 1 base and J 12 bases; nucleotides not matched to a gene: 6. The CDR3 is CASSELQRDGQFF. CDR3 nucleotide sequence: TGCGCCAGCAGTGAGTTACAGCGGGATGGGCAGTTCTTC.

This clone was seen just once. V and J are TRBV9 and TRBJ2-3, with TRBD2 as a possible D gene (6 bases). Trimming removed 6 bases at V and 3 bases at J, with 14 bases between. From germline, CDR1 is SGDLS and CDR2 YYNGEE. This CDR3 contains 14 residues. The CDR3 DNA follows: TGTGCCAGCACCGAGGGAGGAGGTACAGATACGCAGTATTTT. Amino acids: CASTEGGGTDTQYF. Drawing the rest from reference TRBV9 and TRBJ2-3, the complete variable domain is DSGVTQTPKHLITATGQRVTLRCSPRSGDLSVYWYQQSLDQGLQFLIQYYNGEERAKGNILERFSAQQFPDLHSELNLSSLELGDSALYFCASTEGGGTDTQYFGPGTRLTVL.

The CDR3 reads CASSEGASGNTIYF. The CDR3 DNA reads TGTGCCAGTAGCGAAGGGGCATCTGGAAACACCATATATTTT. The rearrangement links TRBV19 to TRBJ1-3, with D possibly matching TRBD1 (5 bases). The CDR3 has 14 residues. Trimming took 6 bases from V and 1 from J, leaving 10 bases between them. In germline, CDR1 is LNHDA, CDR2 SQIVND (reference sequence).

CDR3 nucleotide sequence: TGTGCCAGTAGCCACGGGACAGGCCTTGGAGCTTTCTTT. Translating it yields CASSHGTGLGAFF. The chain joins TRBV19 to TRBJ1-1; 8 bases are shared with TRBD1. Germline V lookup: CDR1 LNHDA, CDR2 SQIVND (reference sequence). V was pared by 6 bases and J by 10 bases, with 10 bases of the junction left unmatched. The CDR3 length is 13 residues.